These 17 T cell receptor beta chains share one sample of origin, sequenced in a study of T cells in Graves' hyperthyroidism and ophthalmopathy (dated by TCRdb to the late 2010s). Library method: multiplex PCR. Instrument on record: Illumina HiSeq 2000. TCR beta CDR3 regions were amplified from RNA transcripts. The TCR CDR3 was subjected to a first round of RT-PCR using the HTBI primer set and the Qiagen OneStep RT-PCR kit. The public reads were run again by TCRdb, first through fastp at Q25 and then through MiXCR, and only productive beta chains were kept. Identical CDR3 proteins give one entry, which carries the most common genes and DNA. The sample table contains more than 250,000 distinct CDR3 sequences; only one count was recorded for about 15% of them. The ten largest account for around 30% of the sample. The sequencing sample was made of blood. The receptors stem from a woman between 45 and 60 years old with Graves' hyperthyroidism that later progressed to Graves' ophthalmopathy.

Regarding this clonotype: This may stem from a read error, because a much larger clone lies one nucleotide away. The rearrangement joins TRBV18 to TRBJ1-1; D is unresolved. Germline values: CDR1 KGHSH, CDR2 LQKENI. The CDR3 sequence is 11 residues long. CDR3 bases: TGTGCCCGCTCACCACGTACACAAGCTTTCTTT. Translating gives CARSPRTQAFF. Supplemented by reference TRBV18 and TRBJ1-1, the full variable domain reads NAGVMQNPRHLVRRRGQEARLRCSPMKGHSHVYWYRQLPEEGLKFMVYLQKENIIDESGMPKERFSAEFPKEGPSILRIQQVVRGDSAAYFCARSPRTQAFFGQGTRLTVV.

Many counts were recorded for this clonotype. The chain has TRBV28 and TRBJ1-6; D is undetermined. The V gene lost 6 bases and the J gene lost 0 bases, with 9 bases spanning the gap. Looked up from germline, CDR1 is MDHEN and CDR2 is SYDVKM. The CDR3 covers 15 residues. The CDR3 sequence is CASRQTGSYNSPLHF. The CDR3 region has the DNA TGTGCCAGCAGACAAACTGGCTCCTATAATTCACCCCTCCACTTT.

In its sample, this clonotype was seen a few times. V gene TRBV4-2 combines with J gene TRBJ2-7, with 8 bases fitting TRBD2. J was trimmed by 3 bases and V by 0 bases; bases with no gene match: 7. The germline V gene has CDR1 LGHNA and CDR2 YNFKEQ. The CDR3 consists of 16 residues. The CDR3 DNA is TGTGCCAGCAGCCAAGATGGGACTAGTGGAATCTACGAGCAGTACTTC. Its protein product is CASSQDGTSGIYEQYF.

This clonotype was seen many times. The V and J genes are TRBV30 and TRBJ2-1; TRBD2 matches at 8 bases. Per the germline V gene, CDR1 is GTSNPN and CDR2 is SVGIG (reference sequence). The CDR3 length is 14 residues. The V and J ends lost 5 bases and 7 bases, in that order; junction bases with no gene match: 10. The CDR3 loop is CAWDGGGGFNEQFF. The DNA of the CDR3 is TGTGCCTGGGATGGGGGCGGGGGGTTTAATGAGCAGTTCTTC.

The J gene is TRBJ1-3, the V gene TRBV9; 8 bases are shared with TRBD1. The CDR3 extends over 17 amino acids. Germline V CDR1 and CDR2: SGDLS, YYNGEE. The ends lost 3 bases at V and 2 bases at J; junction bases unmatched: 10. The chain's CDR3 is CASSAGGSTGPGNTIYF. The CDR3 DNA reads TGTGCCAGCAGCGCAGGGGGCTCGACAGGTCCTGGAAACACCATATATTTT.

This clonotype was recorded many times. The rearrangement uses TRBV18 and TRBJ2-7; 8 bases fit TRBD1. The CDR3 consists of 13 residues. Trimming at V came to 4 bases and at J to 3 bases, leaving 2 bases not matched to a gene. Germline loops: CDR1 KGHSH, CDR2 LQKENI. The DNA for the CDR3 is TGTGCCAGCTCACACGACAGGGGCTACGAGCAGTACTTC. Protein sequence: CASSHDRGYEQYF.

The sample holds a few counts of this clonotype. The chain carries TRBV30 and TRBJ2-2, with 11 bases aligning to TRBD2. The ends lost 3 bases at V and 5 bases at J; junction bases unmatched: 5. Germline V CDR1 and CDR2: GTSNPN, SVGIG (reference sequence). The length of the CDR3 is 15 residues. The CDR3 loop is CAWRRLAGGTGELFF. The CDR3 DNA follows: TGTGCCTGGAGGCGTCTAGCGGGAGGTACCGGGGAGCTGTTTTTT.

This clonotype was seen repeatedly, ten times or more. The chain links TRBV20-1 to TRBJ1-1; the D is unclear. The germline V gene encodes CDR1 DFQATT and CDR2 SNEGSKA (reference sequence). The CDR3 runs 10 residues. With 1 base removed from V and 7 bases from J, the gap between germline ends came to 4 bases. In DNA, the CDR3 is TGCAGTGCTAGAGGGCTTGAAGCTTTCTTT. The encoded protein is CSARGLEAFF.

This clonotype showed up many times. The chain recombines TRBV20-1 with TRBJ1-2, with D maybe TRBD1 (5 bases). Trimming pared 6 bases from V and 4 bases from J, leaving 21 bases between. Germline lookup yields CDR1 DFQATT and CDR2 SNEGSKA (reference sequence). There are 15 residues in the CDR3. DNA for the CDR3: TGCAGTGCAAAGGATAGGGTCACAGGCGGCTATGGCTACACCTTC. Amino acid sequence: CSAKDRVTGGYGYTF.

This clonotype was seen more than once but under ten times. V and J are TRBV9 and TRBJ2-1; 10 bases line up with TRBD2. Trimming took 3 bases from V and 10 from J; bases not matched to a gene: 16. CDR3 length: 17 amino acids. Germline CDR1 SGDLS, CDR2 YYNGEE. CDR3 sequence reads: CASSEWVSGRTAQEQFF. CDR3 DNA: TGTGCCAGCAGCGAGTGGGTTAGCGGGAGGACAGCACAGGAGCAGTTCTTC.

This clonotype was picked up many times. The rearrangement joins TRBV28 to TRBJ2-3, with D perhaps matching TRBD1 (6 bases). Trimming removed 6 bases from V and 6 bases from J, with 16 bases in between. In germline, CDR1 is MDHEN, CDR2 SYDVKM. The CDR3 is 14 residues long. In nucleotides, the CDR3 is TGTGCCAGCAGAAGGTCACAGGGTGTCGATACGCAGTATTTT. Protein: CASRRSQGVDTQYF.

Details on this clonotype: This may arise from a read error, as a much more abundant clone is one base away. The chain links TRBV12-3 or TRBV12-4 to TRBJ1-5; D unresolved. The CDR3 consists of 15 residues. The V and J ends lost 7 bases and 1 base respectively, with 14 bases between them. The CDR3 sequence: CASTKRGQSNQPQHF. The CDR3 DNA reads TGTGCCAGCACCAAACGGGGTCAGAGCAATCAGCCCCAGCATTTT.

At least ten counts were recorded for this clonotype. The chain employs TRBV5-1 and TRBJ2-5; 7 positions match TRBD1. This CDR3 has 14 residues. Per germline, CDR1 SGHRS and CDR2 YFSETQ. V was pared by 6 bases and J by 1 base, with 6 bases of the junction left unmatched. The CDR3 coding sequence is TGCGCCAGCAAGTTCGACAGGGCCCAAGAGACCCAGTACTTC. It codes for CASKFDRAQETQYF. The full variable domain, in which reference TRBV5-1 and TRBJ2-5 provide the parts outside the CDR3, is KAGVTQTPRYLIKTRGQQVTLSCSPISGHRSVSWYQQTPGQGLQFLFEYFSETQRNKGNFPGRFSGRQFSNSRSEMNVSTLELGDSALYLCASKFDRAQETQYFGPGTRLLVL.

On this clonotype: This may stem from a read error, because a much larger clone lies one nucleotide away. V is TRBV2 and J is TRBJ2-1; 10 bases align to TRBD1. Germline CDR1 and CDR2: SNHLY and FYNNEI. V gave up 8 bases and J gave up 4 bases; unmatched junction bases: 8. The CDR3 is 15 residues long. DNA of the CDR3: TGTGCCAGCGGTTTTTCGGGACAGGGGTACAATGAGCAGTTCTTC. This encodes CASGFSGQGYNEQFF.

This clonotype was observed a handful of times. The CDR3 bases are TGTGCCAGCAGTGCCTTGTCACTAAATGAGCAGTTCTTC. Translated: CASSALSLNEQFF. The gene calls are TRBV6-1 and TRBJ2-1; D uncertain. The CDR3 extends over 13 amino acids. The germline CDR1 and CDR2 sequences are MNHNS and SASEGT. The V gene lost 4 bases and the J gene lost 7 bases, with 11 bases spanning the gap.

This clonotype has a count of ten or more. This chain joins TRBV28 and TRBJ1-2; the D is unclear. Germline loops: CDR1 MDHEN, CDR2 SYDVKM. Trimming took off 5 bases at V and 4 bases at J, with 14 bases between the two ends. There are 14 residues in the CDR3. This chain's CDR3 is CASSPGGKAYGYTF. As DNA, the CDR3 is TGTGCCAGCAGTCCAGGAGGAAAGGCCTATGGCTACACCTTC.

Ten or more counts support this clonotype. This chain joins TRBV30 and TRBJ1-1; D not resolved. V was clipped by 1 base and J by 7 bases, with 10 bases between them. CDR1 is GTSNPN, CDR2 SVGIG, per germline (reference sequence). The CDR3 contains 12 residues. This CDR3 reads CAWSDSVVEAFF. The CDR3 DNA reads TGTGCCTGGAGTGACAGTGTAGTTGAAGCTTTCTTT.